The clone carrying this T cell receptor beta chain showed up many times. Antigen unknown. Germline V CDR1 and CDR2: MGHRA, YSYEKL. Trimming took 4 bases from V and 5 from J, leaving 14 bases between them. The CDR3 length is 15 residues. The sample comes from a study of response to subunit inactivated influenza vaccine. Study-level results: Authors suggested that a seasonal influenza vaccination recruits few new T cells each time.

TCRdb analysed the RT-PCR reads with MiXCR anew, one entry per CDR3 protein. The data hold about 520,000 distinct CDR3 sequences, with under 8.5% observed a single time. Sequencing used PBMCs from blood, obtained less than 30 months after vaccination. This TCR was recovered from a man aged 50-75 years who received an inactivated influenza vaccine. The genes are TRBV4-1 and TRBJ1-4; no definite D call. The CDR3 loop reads CASSPGVTENEKLFF. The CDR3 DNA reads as TGCGCCAGCAGCCCGGGTGTAACGGAGAATGAAAAACTGTTTTTT.